This record looks at one T cell receptor beta chain sequence and its context. These data originate in a study of PD-L1 blockade in urothelial cancer. Across the whole study: Samples came from 3 weeks, at the second dose, and 6 weeks into treatment.

CDR3 length: 12 amino acids. Germline lookup yields CDR1 SGHVS and CDR2 FNYEAQ. With 7 bases removed from V and 3 bases from J, the gap between germline ends came to 8 bases. Only in-frame clones appear in the TCRdb table, and some are missing; sequencing was by immunoSEQ multiplex PCR. The sample comprises tens of thousands of clones, approximately 80% of which are singletons, and approximately 6.7% rests with the top ten. Time point described: pretreatment peripheral blood. Between 1 and 8 samples per patient were obtained, pretreatment and on-treatment. The rearrangement uses TRBV7-6 and TRBJ2-3, with no clear D. The sample consisted of PBMCs, taken around atezolizumab (anti-PD-L1) treatment. This TCR came from a man aged 40-50 years with urothelial cancer. In DNA form, the CDR3 reads TGTGCCAGCACCCCATGTACAGATACGCAGTATTTT. Translation gives CASTPCTDTQYF.